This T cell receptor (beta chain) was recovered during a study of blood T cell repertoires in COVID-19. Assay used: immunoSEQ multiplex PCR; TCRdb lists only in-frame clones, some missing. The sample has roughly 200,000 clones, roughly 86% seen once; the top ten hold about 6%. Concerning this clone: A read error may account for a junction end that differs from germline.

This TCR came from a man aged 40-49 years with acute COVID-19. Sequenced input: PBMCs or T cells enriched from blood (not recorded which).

The CDR3 region is CASSFSSEQYF. In nucleotides, the CDR3 is TGTGCCAGCAGCTTCTCCTCCGAGCAGTACTTC. The V call is TRBV13, the J call TRBJ2-7; no definite D call. Germline lookup yields CDR1 PRHDT and CDR2 FYEKMQ (reference sequence). CDR3 length equals 11 residues.